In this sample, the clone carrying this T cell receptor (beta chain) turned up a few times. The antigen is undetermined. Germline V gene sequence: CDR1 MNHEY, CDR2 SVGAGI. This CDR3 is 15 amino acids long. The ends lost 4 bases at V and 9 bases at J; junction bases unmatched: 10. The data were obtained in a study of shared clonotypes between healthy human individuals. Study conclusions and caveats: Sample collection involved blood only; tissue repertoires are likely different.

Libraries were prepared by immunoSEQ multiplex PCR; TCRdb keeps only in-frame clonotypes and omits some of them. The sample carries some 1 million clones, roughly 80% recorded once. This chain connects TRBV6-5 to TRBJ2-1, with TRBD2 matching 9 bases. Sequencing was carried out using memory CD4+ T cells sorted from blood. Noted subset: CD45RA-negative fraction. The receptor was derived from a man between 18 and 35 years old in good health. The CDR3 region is CASSLAGASSVEQFF. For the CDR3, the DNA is TGTGCCAGCAGTTTAGCGGGAGCCTCTTCGGTTGAGCAGTTCTTC.